This T cell receptor (beta chain) was obtained from a study of shared clonotypes between healthy human individuals. In the study overall: CD4 naive cells filled three plates per donor, CD4 memory three, CD8 naive two and CD8 memory one. Study-wide results and caveats: Compared with memory subsets, naive subsets generally had larger estimated richness.

CD8 cells regarded as naive lacked CD45RO, were positively chosen for CCR7, and omitted terminally differentiated effector memory CD45RA+ cells. About this clone: Antigen specificity is unknown.

Assay used: immunoSEQ multiplex PCR; TCRdb lists only in-frame clones, some missing. The sample shows 550,000 to 650,000 clones, 90% to 97% of them seen only once. Trimming at V came to 1 base and at J to 2 bases, leaving 7 bases not matched to a gene. Germline values: CDR1 MGHRA, CDR2 YSYEKL. This CDR3 region has 16 residues. This clonotype was obtained from a woman in her 30s in good health. The V call is TRBV4-1, the J call TRBJ2-7; 8 nucleotides agree with TRBD2. Sequenced input: naive CD8+ T cells sorted from blood. The CDR3 reads CASSQVSGSWTYEQYF. CDR3 nucleotide sequence: TGCGCCAGCAGCCAAGTGAGCGGGAGTTGGACCTACGAGCAGTACTTC.